This TCR beta chain is from a study of blood T cell repertoires in COVID-19. This CDR3 comprises 16 residues. Generated by immunoSEQ multiplex PCR, the TCRdb table keeps only in-frame clones and is missing some. This table holds about 270,000 clones, about 88% found once. The sequenced material came from PBMCs or T cells enriched from blood (not recorded which). The chain joins TRBV21-1 to TRBJ1-6; the table's D call of TRBD1 was not tested on the DNA. TRBV21-1 is assigned pseudogene status. The TCR comes from a woman aged 50 to 60 who had recovered from COVID-19. This chain's CDR3 is CASSKFGRLNNSPLHF. The CDR3, as DNA: TGTGCCAGCAGCAAATTTGGCAGGCTAAACAATTCACCCCTCCACTTT.